This T cell receptor beta chain was recorded in a study of blood T cells in healthy people across ages. Alongside a J-beta primer mix, a sample-barcoded 5' primer served in a second PCR lasting about 7 to 11 cycles. TCRdb recomputed calls from the 5' RACE reads with MiXCR, one row per CDR3 protein. The table shows 1.8 million or so distinct CDR3 sequences, with around 42% occurring only once. In this sample, this clonotype turned up a few times. Its target is not known. Study-wide points: Per million T cells, TCR beta diversity dropped roughly linearly as age increased.

V lost 7 bases, J lost 6 bases, and 16 bases lay in between. From germline, CDR1 is MDHEN and CDR2 SYDVKM. The CDR3 spans 14 residues. The sample comprised blood. This clonotype was obtained from a human donor in good health. V is TRBV28 and J is TRBJ1-5; D perhaps matches TRBD1 (6 bases). The CDR3 spells CASTRAGGVQPQHF. The CDR3 coding sequence is TGTGCCAGCACCCGGGCGGGGGGCGTTCAGCCCCAGCATTTT.